This entry features one T cell receptor beta chain sequence. Its specificity is not known. The entry originates in a study of OX40 agonist ivuxolimab in advanced cancers. Study information: At doses from 0.01 to 10 mg/kg, patients were given intravenous ivuxolimab every 2 weeks.

Method: immunoSEQ multiplex PCR; TCRdb's copy keeps in-frame clones and lacks some. This sample has roughly 82,000 clones, with about 89% found just once. Study-level findings and limits: Expanded clones tended on average to be more numerous among CD8+ T cells than CD4+.

Trimming left V 1 base short and J 3 bases short, with 11 bases between. The CDR3 is 15 residues long. From germline, CDR1 is SGHTA and CDR2 FQGNSA. This sample comprised CD4+ or CD8+ T cells sorted from blood, obtained in a trial of the OX40 agonist ivuxolimab. This chain links TRBV7-2 with TRBJ2-3, with a tentative D call TRBD1 (5 bases). This TCR came from an adult with an advanced solid tumor such as melanoma, head and neck, liver or kidney cancer. CDR3 nucleotides: TGTGCCAGCAGCTTAGATAGGGGTTTGACAGATACGCAGTATTTT. Translation gives CASSLDRGLTDTQYF.